This T cell receptor (beta chain) was profiled in a study of shared clonotypes between healthy human individuals. In the case of this clone: Its target is not known.

Germline V gives CDR1 KGHSH, CDR2 LQKENI. V dropped 0 bases and J dropped 4; count of bases not matched to a gene: 3. This CDR3 comprises 15 residues. Assay: immunoSEQ multiplex PCR; the TCRdb copy retains only in-frame clones and omits some. The data hold approximately 2,200,000 clones, with just over 90% observed a single time. Naive CD8 cells lacked CD45RO and underwent positive selection for CCR7, leaving out terminally differentiated effector memory CD45RA+ cells. Participating donors were healthy, HIV-negative adults free of recent acute infections or vaccinations. Study-wide results and caveats: Clonotype sharing across donors was expected to vary with sequencing depth. Researchers sampled blood only, noting tissue repertoires likely differ.

The receptor comes from a man aged 18-30 years in good health. Some clones in this sample may be carry-over from other donors' samples. The sample consisted of naive CD8+ T cells from PBMCs. The chain joins TRBV18 to TRBJ2-7, with TRBD1 matching over 10 bases. CDR3 in amino acids: CASSPPGTGVYEQYF. The DNA of the CDR3 is TGTGCCAGCTCACCACCGGGGACAGGGGTTTACGAGCAGTACTTC.